This TCR beta chain was found in a study of T cell responses to AZD1222 COVID-19 vaccine. Repertoires were generated with immunoSEQ multiplex PCR, while TCRdb's copy carries only in-frame clones and drops some. The sample records around 160,000 clones, around 92% being singletons. Whole-study results and caveats: Donor demographics were predominantly white British with a female majority; clonal diversity may be underestimated. Vaccine-related CD4 TCRs covered spike, predominating at 160-218 and 743-854. Sampled repertoires all dated from after the peak T cell response. Two doses of AZD1222 preceded a rise in Spike-specific TCR breadth and depth.

Per germline, CDR1 SGHRS and CDR2 YFSETQ. The CDR3 covers 19 residues. V was trimmed by 1 base and J by 0 bases, leaving 17 bases between them. About this clone itself: Antigen: not known.

Sequences were derived from peripheral blood, sampled 28 days after the second AZD1222 dose. V gene TRBV5-1 combines with J gene TRBJ2-6, with D possibly TRBD1 on 5 matching bases. The sequence was obtained from an adult who received the AZD1222 COVID-19 vaccine. CDR3 in amino acids: CASSLFATASSSGANVLTF. The CDR3 bases are TGCGCCAGCAGCTTGTTTGCGACAGCATCCAGCTCTGGGGCCAACGTCCTGACTTTC.